The clone carrying this T cell receptor (beta chain) has a single count. Its matching antigen is unknown. This entry comes from a study of radiotherapy plus CTLA-4 blockade in lung cancer. Study-level findings and limits: Among reported predictors of response, early blood T cell clone dynamics with interferon-beta performed best.

The repertoire was sequenced with immunoSEQ multiplex PCR; TCRdb's copy has only in-frame clones and lacks some. The table has around 38,000 clones, 65% to 90% seen once. V was clipped by 0 bases and J by 7 bases; unmatched bases: 6. The germline CDR1 and CDR2 sequences are LGHNA and YSLEER. CDR3 size: 15 residues. The receptor's source is a human donor with non-small cell lung cancer whose response to radiotherapy plus ipilimumab could not be evaluated. The chain links TRBV4-3 to TRBJ2-1, with 7 bases that match TRBD2. This specimen consisted of peripheral blood, obtained from a patient treated with radiotherapy plus ipilimumab. CDR3 coding DNA: TGCGCCAGCAGCCAAGAAAGGCAGGGAGGGAATGAGCAGTTCTTC. It codes for CASSQERQGGNEQFF.